Listed below are T cell receptor beta chains from one sample, sequenced in a study of vaccination effects on CD4 cells after COVID-19. Data came from immunoSEQ multiplex PCR; TCRdb stores just in-frame clones and leaves some out. There are about 27,000 clones in the sample; roughly 73% occur only once, and about 20% lies in the top ten. Their specific antigens are unknown. This specimen was CD4+ T cells from PBMCs cultured with HCoV-NL63 spike peptides, taken before COVID-19 vaccination. These receptors all come from a human donor who received a COVID-19 vaccine. Each CDR3 is given with its conserved first and last residue. D genes are given only for firm matches. The listing skips clone size in some rows; elsewhere it reads once, few, many or a size class.

v_gene,abundance,d_gene,j_gene,CDR3nt,CDR3aa
TRBV3-1/TRBV3-2,.,.,TRBJ1-2,TGTGCCAGCAGCCAAGCTTCCGGGAGGATCTATGGCTACACCTTC,CASSQASGRIYGYTF
TRBV18,.,TRBD2,TRBJ2-1,TGTGCCAGCTCACCTGGTGCGGGAGGTACAATGGACCCCAATGAGCAGTTCTTC,CASSPGAGGTMDPNEQFF
TRBV9,.,TRBD2,TRBJ2-3,TGTGCCAGCAGCCCAGGACTAGCGGGCTGGGGGGATACGCAGTATTTT,CASSPGLAGWGDTQYF
TRBV6-5,.,.,TRBJ2-1,TGTGCCAGCAGACAAGCCTACATCTCCTACAATGAGCAGTTCTTC,CASRQAYISYNEQFF
TRBV7-6,.,.,TRBJ2-3,TGTGCCAGCAGCTCGACTAGTTACGCCACAGATACGCAGTATTTT,CASSSTSYATDTQYF
TRBV9,once,.,TRBJ2-1,TGTGCCAGCAGTGCGGGGAAGGGGCCGCCCAATGAGCAGTTCTTC,CASSAGKGPPNEQFF
TRBV6-2/TRBV6-3,.,TRBD1,TRBJ1-1,TGTGCCAGCAGTCCCCCGGTAGGACAGGGGGAAGCTTTCTTT,CASSPPVGQGEAFF
TRBV28,once,.,TRBJ1-4,TGTGCCAGCAGCCCCTTAGCGGGGGGCGACGAAAAACTGTTTTTT,CASSPLAGGDEKLFF
TRBV7-9,once,TRBD1,TRBJ1-4,TGTGCCAGCAGCCGGAACCAGGGGGCCGTCGGTGAAAAACTGTTTTTT,CASSRNQGAVGEKLFF
TRBV3-1/TRBV3-2,few,TRBD1,TRBJ2-7,TGTGCCAGCAGCGGCCGGACAGGGGGCGAGCAGTACTTC,CASSGRTGGEQYF
TRBV7-2,.,.,TRBJ2-1,TGTGCCAGCAGCCCCCAGGTGGGGAGGAATGAGCAGTTCTTC,CASSPQVGRNEQFF
TRBV6-5,.,.,TRBJ1-5,TGTGCCAGCAGCAAAGGCACCCAGCCCCAGCATTTT,CASSKGTQPQHF
TRBV4-2,.,TRBD1,TRBJ1-1,TGTGCCAGCAGCCAAGCGGGACAGGGCTCGAACACTGAAGCTTTCTTT,CASSQAGQGSNTEAFF
TRBV19,.,TRBD1,TRBJ1-2,TGTGCCAGTAGTGCCGGACAGGGGCGCTATGGCTACACCTTC,CASSAGQGRYGYTF
TRBV2,.,.,TRBJ1-2,TGTGCCAGCAGTGCGGGACTTAACTATGGCTACACCTTC,CASSAGLNYGYTF
TRBV7-2,.,.,TRBJ2-1,TGTGCCAGCAGCTTACGGGGGGCTAGCACAGGGAATGAGCAGTTCTTC,CASSLRGASTGNEQFF
TRBV7-3,.,TRBD1,TRBJ1-2,TGTGCCAGCAGCCCGGACAGGGGCTATGGCTACACCTTC,CASSPDRGYGYTF
TRBV3-1/TRBV3-2,.,TRBD1,TRBJ1-1,TGTGCCAGCAGCCATACAGGGGCCACTGAAGCTTTCTTT,CASSHTGATEAFF
TRBV24-1,few,TRBD1,TRBJ1-5,TGTGCCACCAGTGAGGAACCAACAGGGGGCGGCAATCAGCCCCAGCATTTT,CATSEEPTGGGNQPQHF
TRBV2,.,TRBD2,TRBJ2-7,TGTGCCAGCAGTGAAAGAGTAGCGGGGTCCCGCCACGAGCAGTACTTC,CASSERVAGSRHEQYF
TRBV11-2,once,TRBD2,TRBJ2-3,TGTGCCAGCAGCTTAGCTCTAGCGGGAGCGCGGTCAGATACGCAGTATTTT,CASSLALAGARSDTQYF
TRBV7-9,.,.,TRBJ2-5,TGTGCCAGCAGCTTCGGGCGACAAAAGCAAGAGACCCAGTACTTC,CASSFGRQKQETQYF
TRBV6-6,.,.,TRBJ1-6,TGTGCCAGCAGTTACTCGATTTTGTATTCACCCCTCCACTTT,CASSYSILYSPLHF
TRBV19,.,.,TRBJ2-1,TGTGCCAGTCGGGGCGCGGGCTCCTACAATGAGCAGTTCTTC,CASRGAGSYNEQFF
TRBV6-5,.,TRBD1,TRBJ2-7,TGTGCCAGCACCCGGACAGGGCTCCCCTACGAGCAGTACTTC,CASTRTGLPYEQYF
TRBV12-5,few,.,TRBJ1-6,TGTGCTAGTGGTTCCAGGGCGGCCAGTTCCAATAATTCACCCCTCCACTTT,CASGSRAASSNNSPLHF
TRBV19,.,.,TRBJ2-5,TGTGCCAGTAGTATAGTTGGGGGGCTCCAAGAGACCCAGTACTTC,CASSIVGGLQETQYF
TRBV19,.,TRBD1,TRBJ2-4,TGTGCCAGTAGTAGCGGACAGGGTGAGGGGCTTTCCAAAAACATTCAGTACTTC,CASSSGQGEGLSKNIQYF
TRBV29-1,.,.,TRBJ1-1,TGCCAGGCGACAGACGGCACTGAAGCTTTCTTT,CQATDGTEAFF
TRBV18,.,.,TRBJ2-7,TGTGCCAGCTCACCGGGAACCAGGGCGAACTTGGGGGGCCCCCCCCGAGAGCAGTACTTC,CASSPGTRANLGGPPREQYF
TRBV5-1,.,TRBD1,TRBJ2-2,TGCGCCAGCGCCCAGGGGGACACCGGGGAGCTGTTTTTT,CASAQGDTGELFF
TRBV19,.,.,TRBJ1-4,TGTGCCAGTAGTAGACAGGACGAAAAACTGTTTTTT,CASSRQDEKLFF
TRBV5-4,once,.,TRBJ2-2,TGTGCCAGCAGCTTGGGTGTCAGGGACACCGGGGAGCTGTTTTTT,CASSLGVRDTGELFF
TRBV28,.,.,TRBJ1-5,TGTGCCAGCAGTTCTATCCGAAACAGGGCTAGCAATCAGCCCCAGCATTTT,CASSSIRNRASNQPQHF